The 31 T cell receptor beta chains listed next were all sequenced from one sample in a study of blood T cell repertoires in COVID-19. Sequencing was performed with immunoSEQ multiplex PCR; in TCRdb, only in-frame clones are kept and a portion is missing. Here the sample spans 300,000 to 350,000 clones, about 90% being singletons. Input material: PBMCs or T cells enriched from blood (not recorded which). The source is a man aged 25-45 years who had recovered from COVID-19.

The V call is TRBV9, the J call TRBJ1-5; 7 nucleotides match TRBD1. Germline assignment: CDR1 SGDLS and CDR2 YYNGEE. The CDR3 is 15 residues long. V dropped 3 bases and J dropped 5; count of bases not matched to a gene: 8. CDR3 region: CASSATGMDYQPQHF. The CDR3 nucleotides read TGTGCCAGCAGCGCGACAGGGATGGATTATCAGCCCCAGCATTTT.

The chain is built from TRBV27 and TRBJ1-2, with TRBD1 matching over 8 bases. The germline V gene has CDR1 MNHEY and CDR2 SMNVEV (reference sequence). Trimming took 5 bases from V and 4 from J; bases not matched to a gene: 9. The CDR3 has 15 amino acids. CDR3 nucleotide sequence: TGTGCCAGCAGTAGTCGTCAGGGGGCAAGCTATGGCTACACCTTC. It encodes CASSSRQGASYGYTF.

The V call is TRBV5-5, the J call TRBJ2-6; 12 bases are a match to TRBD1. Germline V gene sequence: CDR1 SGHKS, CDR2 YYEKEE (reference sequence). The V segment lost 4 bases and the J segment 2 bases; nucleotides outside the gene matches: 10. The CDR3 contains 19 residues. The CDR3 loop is CASSLVPGQGATGANVLTF. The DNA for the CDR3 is TGTGCCAGCAGCCTAGTACCGGGACAGGGGGCCACTGGGGCCAACGTCCTGACTTTC.

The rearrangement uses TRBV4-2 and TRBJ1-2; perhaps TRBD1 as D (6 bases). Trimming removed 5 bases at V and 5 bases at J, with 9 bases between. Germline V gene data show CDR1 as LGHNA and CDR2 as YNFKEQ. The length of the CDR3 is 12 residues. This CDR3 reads CASSVQGYGYTF. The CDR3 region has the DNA TGTGCCAGCAGCGTACAGGGTTATGGCTACACCTTC.

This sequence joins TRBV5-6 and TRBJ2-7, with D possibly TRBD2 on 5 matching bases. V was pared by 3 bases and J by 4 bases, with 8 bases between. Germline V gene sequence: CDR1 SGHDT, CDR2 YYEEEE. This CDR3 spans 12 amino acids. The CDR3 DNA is TGTGCCAGCAGCTCCACTAGGTACGAGCAGTACTTC. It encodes CASSSTRYEQYF.

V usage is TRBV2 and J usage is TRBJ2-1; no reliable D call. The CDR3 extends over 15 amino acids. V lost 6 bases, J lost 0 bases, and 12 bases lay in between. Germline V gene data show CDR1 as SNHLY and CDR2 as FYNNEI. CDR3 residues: CASREPLSSYNEQFF. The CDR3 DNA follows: TGTGCCAGCAGGGAGCCGTTAAGCTCCTACAATGAGCAGTTCTTC. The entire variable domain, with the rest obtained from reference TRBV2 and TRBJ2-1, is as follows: EPEVTQTPSHQVTQMGQEVILRCVPISNHLYFYWYRQILGQKVEFLVSFYNNEISEKSEIFDDQFSVERPDGSNFTLKIRSTKLEDSAMYFCASREPLSSYNEQFFGPGTRLTVL.

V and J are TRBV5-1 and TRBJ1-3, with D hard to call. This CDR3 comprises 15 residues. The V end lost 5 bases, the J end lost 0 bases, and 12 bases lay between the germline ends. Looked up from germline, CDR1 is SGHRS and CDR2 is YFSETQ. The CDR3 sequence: CASRAVGNSGNTIYF. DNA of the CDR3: TGCGCCAGCAGAGCCGTCGGGAACTCTGGAAACACCATATATTTT.

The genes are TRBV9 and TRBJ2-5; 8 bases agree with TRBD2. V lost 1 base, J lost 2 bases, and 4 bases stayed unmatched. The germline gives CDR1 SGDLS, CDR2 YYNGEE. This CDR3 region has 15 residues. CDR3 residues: CASSVTTGGQETQYF. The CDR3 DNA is TGTGCCAGCAGCGTAACCACGGGGGGGCAAGAGACCCAGTACTTC. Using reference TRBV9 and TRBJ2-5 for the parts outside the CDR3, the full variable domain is DSGVTQTPKHLITATGQRVTLRCSPRSGDLSVYWYQQSLDQGLQFLIQYYNGEERAKGNILERFSAQQFPDLHSELNLSSLELGDSALYFCASSVTTGGQETQYFGPGTRLLVL.

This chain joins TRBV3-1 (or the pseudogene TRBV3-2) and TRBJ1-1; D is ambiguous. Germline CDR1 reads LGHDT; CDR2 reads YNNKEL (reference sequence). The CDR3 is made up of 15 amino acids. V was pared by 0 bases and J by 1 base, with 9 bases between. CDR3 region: CASSQDQDSNTEAFF. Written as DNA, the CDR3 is TGTGCCAGCAGCCAAGATCAGGATTCGAACACTGAAGCTTTCTTT.

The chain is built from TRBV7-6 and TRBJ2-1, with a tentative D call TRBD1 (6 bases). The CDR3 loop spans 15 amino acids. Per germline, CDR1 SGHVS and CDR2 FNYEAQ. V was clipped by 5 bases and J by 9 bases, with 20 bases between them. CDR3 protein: CASSPSTGNLGEQFF. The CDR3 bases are TGTGCCAGCAGCCCATCTACAGGGAACCTAGGTGAGCAGTTCTTC.

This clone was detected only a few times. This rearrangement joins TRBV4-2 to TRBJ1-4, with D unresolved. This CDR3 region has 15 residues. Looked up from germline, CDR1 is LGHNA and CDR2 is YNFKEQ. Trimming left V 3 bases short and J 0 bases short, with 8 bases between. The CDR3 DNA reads TGTGCCAGCAGCCAGCGGGGTTCAACTAATGAAAAACTGTTTTTT. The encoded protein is CASSQRGSTNEKLFF.

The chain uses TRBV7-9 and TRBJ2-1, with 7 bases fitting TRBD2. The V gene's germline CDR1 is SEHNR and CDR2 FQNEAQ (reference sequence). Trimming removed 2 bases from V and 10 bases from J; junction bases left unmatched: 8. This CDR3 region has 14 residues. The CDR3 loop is CASSLQPVGLEQFF. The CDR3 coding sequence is TGTGCCAGCAGCTTACAGCCGGTGGGACTAGAGCAGTTCTTC.

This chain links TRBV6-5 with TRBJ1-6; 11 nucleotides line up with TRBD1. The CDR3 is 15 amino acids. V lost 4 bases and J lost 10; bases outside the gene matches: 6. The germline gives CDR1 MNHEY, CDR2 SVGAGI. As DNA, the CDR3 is TGTGCCAGCAGTTCGTCCGGGACAGGGGGGTCACCCCTCCACTTT. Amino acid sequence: CASSSSGTGGSPLHF.

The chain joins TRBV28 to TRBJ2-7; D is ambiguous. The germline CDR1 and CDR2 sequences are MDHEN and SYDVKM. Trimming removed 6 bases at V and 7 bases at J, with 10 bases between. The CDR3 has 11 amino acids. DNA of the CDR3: TGTGCCAGCAGCAGAGGCGGTGAGCAGTACTTC. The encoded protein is CASSRGGEQYF. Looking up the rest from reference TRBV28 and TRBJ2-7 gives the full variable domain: DVKVTQSSRYLVKRTGEKVFLECVQDMDHENMFWYRQDPGLGLRLIYFSYDVKMKEKGDIPEGYSVSREKKERFSLILESASTNQTSMYLCASSRGGEQYFGPGTRLTVT.

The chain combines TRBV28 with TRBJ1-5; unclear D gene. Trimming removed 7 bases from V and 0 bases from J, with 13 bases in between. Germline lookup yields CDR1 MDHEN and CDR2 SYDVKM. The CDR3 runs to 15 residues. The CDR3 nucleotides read TGTGCCAGCAAATATGGGAGTTTTAGCAATCAGCCCCAGCATTTT. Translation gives CASKYGSFSNQPQHF.

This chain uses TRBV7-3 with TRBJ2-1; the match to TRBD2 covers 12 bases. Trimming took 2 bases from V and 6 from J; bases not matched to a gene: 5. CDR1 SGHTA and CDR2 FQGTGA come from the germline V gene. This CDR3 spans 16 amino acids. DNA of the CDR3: TGTGCCAGCAGCTTAGCACCTAGCGGGGGGGCCAATGAGCAGTTCTTC. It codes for CASSLAPSGGANEQFF.

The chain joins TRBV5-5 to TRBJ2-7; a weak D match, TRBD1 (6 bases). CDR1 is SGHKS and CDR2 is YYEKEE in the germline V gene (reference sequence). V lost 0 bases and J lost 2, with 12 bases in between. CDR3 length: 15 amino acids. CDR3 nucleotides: TGTGCCAGCAGCTTGGAACAGGGACCAACCTACGAGCAGTACTTC. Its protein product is CASSLEQGPTYEQYF.

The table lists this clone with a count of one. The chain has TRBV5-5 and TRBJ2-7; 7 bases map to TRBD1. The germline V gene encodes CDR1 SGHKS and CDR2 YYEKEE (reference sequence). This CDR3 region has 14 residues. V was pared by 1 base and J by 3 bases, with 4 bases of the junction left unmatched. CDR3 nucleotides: TGTGCCAGCAGCTTGACAGGGGCCGTCTACGAGCAGTACTTC. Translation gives CASSLTGAVYEQYF.

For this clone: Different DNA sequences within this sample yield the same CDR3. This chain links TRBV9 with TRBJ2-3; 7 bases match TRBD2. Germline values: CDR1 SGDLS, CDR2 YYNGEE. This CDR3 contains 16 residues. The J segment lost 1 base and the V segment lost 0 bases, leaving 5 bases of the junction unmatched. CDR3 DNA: TGTGCCAGCAGCGTAGGGGCTAGCGGAGGCACAGATACGCAGTATTTT. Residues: CASSVGASGGTDTQYF.

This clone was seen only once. This chain's CDR3 is CASSLGLTGGEKLFF. DNA for the CDR3: TGTGCCAGCAGTCTTGGCCTGACAGGGGGTGAAAAACTGTTTTTT. The rearrangement joins TRBV3-1 (or the pseudogene TRBV3-2) to TRBJ1-4; 9 bases align to TRBD1. This CDR3 has 15 amino acids. Losses at the gene ends were 6 bases for V and 7 bases for J; bases not matched to a gene: 9. The V gene's germline CDR1 is LGHDT and CDR2 YNNKEL (reference sequence).

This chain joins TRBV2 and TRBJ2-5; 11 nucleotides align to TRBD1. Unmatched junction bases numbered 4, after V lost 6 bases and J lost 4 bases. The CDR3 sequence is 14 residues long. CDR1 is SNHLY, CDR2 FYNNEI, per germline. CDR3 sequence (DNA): TGTGCCAGCAGCCCGGGACAGGGGGGAGAGACCCAGTACTTC. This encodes CASSPGQGGETQYF. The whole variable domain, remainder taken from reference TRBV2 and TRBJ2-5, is EPEVTQTPSHQVTQMGQEVILRCVPISNHLYFYWYRQILGQKVEFLVSFYNNEISEKSEIFDDQFSVERPDGSNFTLKIRSTKLEDSAMYFCASSPGQGGETQYFGPGTRLLVL.

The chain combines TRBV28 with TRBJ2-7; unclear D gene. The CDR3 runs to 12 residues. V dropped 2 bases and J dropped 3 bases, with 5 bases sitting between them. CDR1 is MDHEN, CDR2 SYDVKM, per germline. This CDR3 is CASSLPNYEQYF. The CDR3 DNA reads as TGTGCCAGCAGTTTACCAAACTACGAGCAGTACTTC.

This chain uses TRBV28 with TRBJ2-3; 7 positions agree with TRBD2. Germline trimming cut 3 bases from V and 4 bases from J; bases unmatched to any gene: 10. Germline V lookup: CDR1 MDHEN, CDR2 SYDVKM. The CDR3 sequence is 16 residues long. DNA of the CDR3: TGTGCCAGCAGTTTCTTCGGCGGGGAGGGGTCAGATACGCAGTATTTT. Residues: CASSFFGGEGSDTQYF.

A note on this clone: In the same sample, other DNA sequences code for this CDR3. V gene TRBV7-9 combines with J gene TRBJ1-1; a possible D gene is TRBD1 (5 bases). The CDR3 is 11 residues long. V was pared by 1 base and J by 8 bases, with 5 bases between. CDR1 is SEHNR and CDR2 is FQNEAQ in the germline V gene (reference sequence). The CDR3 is CASSLGGEAFF. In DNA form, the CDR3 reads TGTGCCAGCAGCTTAGGGGGCGAAGCTTTCTTT.

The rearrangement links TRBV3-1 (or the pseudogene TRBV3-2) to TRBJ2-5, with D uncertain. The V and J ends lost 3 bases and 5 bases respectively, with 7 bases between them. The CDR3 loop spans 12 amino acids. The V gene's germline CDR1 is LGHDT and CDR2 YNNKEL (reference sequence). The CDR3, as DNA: TGTGCCAGCAGCCAGTATGAGGAGACCCAGTACTTC. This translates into CASSQYEETQYF.

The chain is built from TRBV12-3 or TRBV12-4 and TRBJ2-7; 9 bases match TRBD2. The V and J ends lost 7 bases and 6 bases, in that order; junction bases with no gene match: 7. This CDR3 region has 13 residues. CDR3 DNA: TGTGCCAGCAATCACGGACTAGCGTCCGAGCAGTACTTC. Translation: CASNHGLASEQYF.

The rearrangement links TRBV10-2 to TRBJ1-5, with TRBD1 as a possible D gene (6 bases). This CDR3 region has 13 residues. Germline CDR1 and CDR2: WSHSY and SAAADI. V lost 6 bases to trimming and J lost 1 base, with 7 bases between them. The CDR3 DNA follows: TGCGCCAGCAGACAGGGCAGCAATCAGCCCCAGCATTTT. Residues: CASRQGSNQPQHF.

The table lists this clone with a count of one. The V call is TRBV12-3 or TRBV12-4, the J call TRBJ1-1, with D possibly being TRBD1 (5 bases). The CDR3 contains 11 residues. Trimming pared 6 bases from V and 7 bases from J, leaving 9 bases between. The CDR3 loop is CASRGEDEAFF. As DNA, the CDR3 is TGTGCCAGCAGGGGGGAGGATGAAGCTTTCTTT.

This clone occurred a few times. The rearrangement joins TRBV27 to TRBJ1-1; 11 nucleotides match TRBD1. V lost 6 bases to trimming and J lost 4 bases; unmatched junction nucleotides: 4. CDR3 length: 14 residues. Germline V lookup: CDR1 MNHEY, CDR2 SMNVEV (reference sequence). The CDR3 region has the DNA TGTGCCAGCAGGCTCGGGACAGGGGGCACTGAAGCTTTCTTT. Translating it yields CASRLGTGGTEAFF.

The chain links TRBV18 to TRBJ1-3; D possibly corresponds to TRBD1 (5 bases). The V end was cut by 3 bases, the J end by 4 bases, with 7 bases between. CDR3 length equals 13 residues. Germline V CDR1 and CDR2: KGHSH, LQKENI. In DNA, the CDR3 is TGTGCCAGCTCACCCCGACAGGGAAACACCATATATTTT. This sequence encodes CASSPRQGNTIYF.

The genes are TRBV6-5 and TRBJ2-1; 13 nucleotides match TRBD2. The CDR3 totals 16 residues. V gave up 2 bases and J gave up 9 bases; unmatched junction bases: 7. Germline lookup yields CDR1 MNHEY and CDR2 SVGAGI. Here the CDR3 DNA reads TGTGCCAGCAGTTACCGCAAAGGGACTAGCGGGGCTGAGCAGTTCTTC. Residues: CASSYRKGTSGAEQFF.